The text below deals with one T cell receptor beta chain. The antigen remains undetermined. The data were taken from a study of shared clonotypes between healthy human individuals. When replicate PCRs were run on sorted subsets, they used roughly 0.2 ug DNA, some 33,000 T cell genomes. Assay used: immunoSEQ multiplex PCR; TCRdb lists only in-frame clones, some missing. Here the sample spans 2,500,000 or so clones, around 93% being singletons. Only Caucasian adults living in Nashville, Tennessee made up the donor group. The study separated CD4+ cells into CD45RA+ naive and CD45RA-negative memory subsets. Study-level results: Sequencing depth was expected to affect clonotype sharing among donors.

The source of this sequence is a man aged 18 to 30 in good health. Some clones in this sample may be carry-over from other donors' samples. The sequencing input was naive CD4+ T cells from PBMCs. The subset here: CD45RA+ positively selected.

The CDR3 reads CAWTWGQGDEKLFF. The CDR3 DNA follows: TGTGCCTGGACCTGGGGGCAGGGGGATGAAAAACTGTTTTTT. This chain connects TRBV30 to TRBJ1-4; 7 positions agree with TRBD1. Per the germline V gene, CDR1 is GTSNPN and CDR2 is SVGIG (reference sequence). V trimming: 4 bases; J trimming: 6 bases; junction bases outside the gene matches: 8. This CDR3 has 14 residues.